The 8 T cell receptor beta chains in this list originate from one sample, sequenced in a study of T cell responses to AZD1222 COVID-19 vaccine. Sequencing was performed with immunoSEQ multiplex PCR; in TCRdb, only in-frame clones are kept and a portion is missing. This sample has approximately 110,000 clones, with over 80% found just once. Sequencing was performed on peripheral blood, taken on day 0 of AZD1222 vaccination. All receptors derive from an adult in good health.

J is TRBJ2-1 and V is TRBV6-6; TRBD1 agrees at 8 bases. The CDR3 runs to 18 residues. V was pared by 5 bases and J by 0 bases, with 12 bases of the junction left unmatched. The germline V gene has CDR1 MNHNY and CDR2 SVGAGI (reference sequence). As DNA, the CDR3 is TGTGCCAGCAGTCCCGATCGGTACAGGGGGAGCTCCTACAATGAGCAGTTCTTC. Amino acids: CASSPDRYRGSSYNEQFF.

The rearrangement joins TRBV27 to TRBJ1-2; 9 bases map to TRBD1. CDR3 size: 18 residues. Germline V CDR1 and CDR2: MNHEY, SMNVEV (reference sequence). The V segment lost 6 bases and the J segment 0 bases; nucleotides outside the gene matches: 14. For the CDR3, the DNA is TGTGCCAGCAGGACGGACAGGGGCGGCCCTAAAGCTAACTATGGCTACACCTTC. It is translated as CASRTDRGGPKANYGYTF.

CDR3 loop: CASSPRGRGELFF. CDR3 nucleotides: TGTGCCAGCAGTCCCAGGGGGCGCGGGGAACTGTTTTTT. V gene TRBV6-5 combines with J gene TRBJ1-4; TRBD1 matches at 8 bases. The CDR3 has 13 residues. The V segment lost 5 bases and the J segment 12 bases; nucleotides outside the gene matches: 8. From germline, CDR1 is MNHEY and CDR2 SVGAGI.

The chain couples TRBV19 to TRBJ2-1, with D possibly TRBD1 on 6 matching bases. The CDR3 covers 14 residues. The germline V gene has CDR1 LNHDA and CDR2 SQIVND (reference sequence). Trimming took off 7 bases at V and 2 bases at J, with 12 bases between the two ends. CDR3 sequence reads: CASNRDKTYNEQFF. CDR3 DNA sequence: TGTGCCAGTAACCGGGACAAGACCTACAATGAGCAGTTCTTC.

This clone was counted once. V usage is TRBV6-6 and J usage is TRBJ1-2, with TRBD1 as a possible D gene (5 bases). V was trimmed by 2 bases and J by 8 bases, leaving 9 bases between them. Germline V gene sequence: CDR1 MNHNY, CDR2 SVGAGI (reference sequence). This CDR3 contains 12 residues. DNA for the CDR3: TGTGCCAGCAGTTACGCAGGGTTCGGCTACACCTTC. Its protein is CASSYAGFGYTF.

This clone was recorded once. CDR3 bases: TGTGCCAGCAGTGAGTGGGGGCAGAACAATCAGCCCCAGCATTTT. It encodes CASSEWGQNNQPQHF. The J gene is TRBJ1-5, the V gene TRBV6-1; D perhaps matches TRBD1 (6 bases). This CDR3 is 15 amino acids long. Germline V gene lookup returns CDR1 MNHNS and CDR2 SASEGT. V was pared by 3 bases and J by 3 bases, with 12 bases between.

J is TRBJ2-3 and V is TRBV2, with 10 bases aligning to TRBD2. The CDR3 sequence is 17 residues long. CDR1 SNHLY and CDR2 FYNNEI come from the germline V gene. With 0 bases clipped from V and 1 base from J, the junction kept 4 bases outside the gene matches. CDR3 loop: CASSEAPLAGGTDTQYF. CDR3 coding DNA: TGTGCCAGCAGTGAAGCTCCCCTAGCGGGAGGCACAGATACGCAGTATTTT.

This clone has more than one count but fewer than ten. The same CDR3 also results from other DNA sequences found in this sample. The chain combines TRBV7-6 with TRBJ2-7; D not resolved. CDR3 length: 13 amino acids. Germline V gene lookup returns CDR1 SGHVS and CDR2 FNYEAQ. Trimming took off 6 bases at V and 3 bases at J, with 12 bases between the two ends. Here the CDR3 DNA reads TGTGCCAGCAGTCCTGGGCCTAACTACGAGCAGTACTTC. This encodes CASSPGPNYEQYF.